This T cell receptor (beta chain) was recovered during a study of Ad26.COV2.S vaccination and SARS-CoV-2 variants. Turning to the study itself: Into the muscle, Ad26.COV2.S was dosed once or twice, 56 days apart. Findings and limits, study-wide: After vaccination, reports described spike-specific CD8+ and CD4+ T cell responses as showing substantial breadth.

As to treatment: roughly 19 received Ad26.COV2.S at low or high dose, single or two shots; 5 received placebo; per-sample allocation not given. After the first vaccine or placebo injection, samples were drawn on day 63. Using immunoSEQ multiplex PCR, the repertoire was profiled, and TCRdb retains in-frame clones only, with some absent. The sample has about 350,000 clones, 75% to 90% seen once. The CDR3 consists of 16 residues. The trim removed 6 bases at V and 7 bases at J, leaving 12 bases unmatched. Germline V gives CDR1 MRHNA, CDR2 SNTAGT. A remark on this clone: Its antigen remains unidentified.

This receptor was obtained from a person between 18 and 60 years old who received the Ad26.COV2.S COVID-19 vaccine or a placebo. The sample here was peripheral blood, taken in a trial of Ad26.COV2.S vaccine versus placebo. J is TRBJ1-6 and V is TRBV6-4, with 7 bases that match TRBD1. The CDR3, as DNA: TGTGCCAGCAGAGAGACAGGGTCATATGGGAATTCACCCCTCCACTTT. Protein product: CASRETGSYGNSPLHF.